This T cell receptor beta chain was profiled in a study of T cell repertoires in cytomegalovirus infection. Overall study findings and caveats: Summed public TCR beta family frequency identified CMV carriers bearing the relevant HLA.

CDR3 length equals 15 residues. V shed 2 bases and J shed 9 bases, with 14 bases lying between them. This clonotype came up a few times. The antigen is unknown. In TCRdb, the reads were re-called with MiXCR into one record per CDR3 protein. The sample consists of 400,000 or so distinct CDR3 sequences, about 33% of them appearing once. The receptor was derived from a human donor in good health (CMV status not recorded). Some clones in this sample may be carry-over from other donors' samples. This chain joins TRBV23-1 and TRBJ1-6; D unclear. TRBV23-1 is given ORF status, its function remaining uncertain. The source material was PBMCs. The CDR3 is CASSQPGFWGSPLHF. In DNA, the CDR3 is TGCGCCAGCAGTCAACCGGGATTCTGGGGTTCACCCCTCCACTTT.